Following are 14 T cell receptor beta chains from one sample sequenced in a study of OX40 agonist ivuxolimab in advanced cancers. Clones were read by immunoSEQ multiplex PCR, and TCRdb kept only the in-frame ones, dropping some. The data contain roughly 61,000 clones, 80% to 90% of them seen just once; the ten biggest clones take up more than 1.5%. The sequencing here drew on CD4+ or CD8+ T cells sorted from blood, taken in a trial of the OX40 agonist ivuxolimab. These receptors were taken from an adult with an advanced solid tumor such as melanoma, head and neck, liver or kidney cancer.

This chain connects TRBV19 to TRBJ2-7; 10 positions match TRBD1. In germline, CDR1 is LNHDA, CDR2 SQIVND (reference sequence). The CDR3 runs 13 residues. J lost 4 bases, V lost 10 bases, and 7 bases had no gene match. DNA for the CDR3: TGTGCCACCCAGGGACAGGGGATATACGAGCAGTACTTC. As protein: CATQGQGIYEQYF.

As for this clone: Sequence at one end of the junction differs from germline and may be a read error. Other DNA sequences in this specimen translate into the identical CDR3. The chain recombines TRBV18 with TRBJ1-2; D is ambiguous. The germline CDR1 and CDR2 sequences are KGHSH and LQKENI. CDR3 length equals 15 residues. DNA for the CDR3: TGCGCCAGCTCACTCGGGGAGGGAGTTAACTATGGCTACACCTTC. Translating gives CASSLGEGVNYGYTF.

The chain carries TRBV28 and TRBJ1-1, with 8 bases that match TRBD1. Germline-derived CDR1 and CDR2 are MDHEN and SYDVKM. The CDR3 length is 16 residues. V was pared by 6 bases and J by 3 bases, with 12 bases of the junction left unmatched. The CDR3: CASRSTGTGFHTEAFF. The CDR3 DNA is TGTGCCAGCAGGTCCACCGGGACAGGTTTCCACACTGAAGCTTTCTTT.

The chain uses TRBV29-1 and TRBJ2-7; tentatively, D is TRBD2 (6 bases). This CDR3 contains 12 residues. V lost 4 bases to trimming and J lost 4 bases, with 11 bases between them. Germline V gene sequence: CDR1 SQVTM, CDR2 ANQGSEA. CDR3 region: CSVAAGQYEQYF. The CDR3 nucleotides read TGCAGCGTTGCAGCGGGCCAATACGAGCAGTACTTC.

The CDR3 bases are TGTGCCAGCAGCCCGGACCCAGAGAGCCCTGAAGCTTTCTTT. Protein: CASSPDPESPEAFF. The chain is built from TRBV7-3 and TRBJ1-1, with no clear D. The V end lost 5 bases, the J end lost 6 bases, and 16 bases lay between the germline ends. Per the germline V gene, CDR1 is SGHTA and CDR2 is FQGTGA. CDR3 size: 14 residues.

This chain uses TRBV10-1 with TRBJ2-7; D gene uncertain. V was shortened by 0 bases and J by 3 bases, with 6 bases between the two germline ends. CDR1 and CDR2 (germline): WNHNN, SYGVQD (reference sequence). The CDR3 has 13 amino acids. CDR3 nucleotides: TGCGCCAGCAGTGAGTCGCAGATCTACGAGCAGTACTTC. It is translated as CASSESQIYEQYF.

The V gene is TRBV7-9, the J gene TRBJ1-1; the match to TRBD1 covers 7 bases. Germline CDR1 reads SEHNR; CDR2 reads FQNEAQ (reference sequence). Trimming at V came to 1 base and at J to 4 bases, leaving 6 bases not matched to a gene. This CDR3 has 15 residues. DNA for the CDR3: TGTGCCAGCAGCTTAGGGACAGGAGGTGTCACTGAAGCTTTCTTT. Protein: CASSLGTGGVTEAFF.

The gene calls are TRBV5-4 and TRBJ1-2; unclear D gene. The CDR3 sequence is 18 residues long. The V end was cut by 0 bases, the J end by 4 bases, with 22 bases between. Germline assignment: CDR1 SGHNT and CDR2 YYREEE (reference sequence). This CDR3 is CASSLAARITTFSYGYTF. DNA for the CDR3: TGTGCCAGCAGCTTGGCCGCTCGGATAACCACTTTCTCCTATGGCTACACCTTC.

The V and J genes are TRBV6-5 and TRBJ1-5; TRBD1 is a possible D gene (5 bases). This CDR3 region has 13 residues. Between the trimmed V and J ends, which lost 6 bases and 3 bases, there was a span of 9 bases. CDR1 is MNHEY and CDR2 is SVGAGI in the germline V gene. CDR3: CASRVGVNQPQHF. The CDR3 region has the DNA TGTGCCAGCAGAGTGGGGGTCAATCAGCCCCAGCATTTT.

The genes are TRBV5-1 and TRBJ2-1; TRBD2 agrees at 11 bases. The CDR3 loop spans 15 amino acids. The germline CDR1 and CDR2 sequences are SGHRS and YFSETQ. The V gene end was trimmed by 4 bases and the J gene end by 2 bases; junction bases not matched to a gene: 2. The CDR3 protein is CASSRGLAAYNEQFF. The CDR3 DNA reads as TGCGCCAGCAGCAGGGGACTAGCGGCCTACAATGAGCAGTTCTTC.

This clone was counted once. This chain links TRBV28 with TRBJ1-5; D remains ambiguous. V lost 1 base and J 5 bases, leaving 9 bases between the germline ends. The germline V gene encodes CDR1 MDHEN and CDR2 SYDVKM. The CDR3 consists of 14 residues. The chain's CDR3 is CASSLYPPYQPQHF. The CDR3 bases are TGTGCCAGCAGTTTATATCCCCCTTATCAGCCCCAGCATTTT. Looking up the rest from reference TRBV28 and TRBJ1-5 gives the full variable domain: DVKVTQSSRYLVKRTGEKVFLECVQDMDHENMFWYRQDPGLGLRLIYFSYDVKMKEKGDIPEGYSVSREKKERFSLILESASTNQTSMYLCASSLYPPYQPQHFGDGTRLSIL.

This clone was counted only a few times. The chain is built from TRBV7-3 and TRBJ2-2, with D perhaps assigned TRBD1 or TRBD2 (6 bases each). The CDR3 totals 17 residues. CDR1 is SGHTA and CDR2 is FQGTGA in the germline V gene. V was cut by 5 bases and J by 2 bases, with 18 bases left in between. For the CDR3, the DNA is TGTGCCAGCAGCCCCGGCCCTGGGGGGCATAACACCGGGGAGCTGTTTTTT. Its protein is CASSPGPGGHNTGELFF.

This clone has just one count. The V call is TRBV30, the J call TRBJ1-4; a weak D match, TRBD1 (5 bases). The CDR3 is made up of 12 amino acids. Per the germline V gene, CDR1 is GTSNPN and CDR2 is SVGIG (reference sequence). V shed 3 bases and J shed 8 bases, with 10 bases lying between them. The CDR3 here is CAWSQTEEKLFF. DNA for the CDR3: TGTGCCTGGAGCCAGACAGAAGAAAAACTGTTTTTT.

The J gene is TRBJ2-7, the V gene TRBV29-1; maybe TRBD1 (6 bases). The germline gives CDR1 SQVTM, CDR2 ANQGSEA. The CDR3 covers 12 residues. Trimming left V 5 bases short and J 4 bases short, with 12 bases between. In DNA form, the CDR3 reads TGCAGCGTTACACAAACAGGGTACGAGCAGTACTTC. Its protein is CSVTQTGYEQYF.